This T cell receptor beta chain was recovered during a study of blood T cell repertoires in COVID-19. Overall study: Samples taken during acute and convalescent COVID-19 were collected in the United States, Italy and Spain.

Under the authors' procedure: Using reference gene primer amplification, nucleated cell counts were estimated. Measured with immunoSEQ multiplex PCR; TCRdb has only the in-frame clones, and not every one. That table furnishes V, J and clone size, whereas the DNA furnished D and trimming. The sample yields 90,000 to 100,000 clones, roughly nine tenths seen once. The CDR3 length is 15 residues. The V gene's germline CDR1 is SGHTA and CDR2 FQGNSA. The V and J ends lost 5 bases and 0 bases, in that order; junction bases with no gene match: 4. This TCR came from a middle-aged man with acute or convalescent COVID-19. The chain has TRBV7-2 and TRBJ2-3, with 8 bases that match TRBD2. Sequencing used peripheral blood. The CDR3 is CASSRASGSTDTQYF. CDR3 nucleotide sequence: TGTGCCAGCAGCCGGGCTAGCGGGAGCACAGATACGCAGTATTTT.